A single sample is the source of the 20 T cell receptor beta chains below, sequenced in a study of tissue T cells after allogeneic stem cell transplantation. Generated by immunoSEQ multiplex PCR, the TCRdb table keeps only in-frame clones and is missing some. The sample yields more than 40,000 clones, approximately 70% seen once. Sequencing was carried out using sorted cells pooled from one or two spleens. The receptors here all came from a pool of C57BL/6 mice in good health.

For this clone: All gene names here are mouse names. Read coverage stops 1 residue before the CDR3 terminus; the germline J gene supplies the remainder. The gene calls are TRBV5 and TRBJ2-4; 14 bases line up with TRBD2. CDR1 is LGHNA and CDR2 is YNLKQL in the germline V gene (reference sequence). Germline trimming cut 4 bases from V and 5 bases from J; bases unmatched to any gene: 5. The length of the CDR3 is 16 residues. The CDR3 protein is CASSPGTGGAGNTLYF. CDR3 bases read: TGTGCCAGCAGCCCCGGGACTGGGGGGGCTGGAAACACCTTGTAC.

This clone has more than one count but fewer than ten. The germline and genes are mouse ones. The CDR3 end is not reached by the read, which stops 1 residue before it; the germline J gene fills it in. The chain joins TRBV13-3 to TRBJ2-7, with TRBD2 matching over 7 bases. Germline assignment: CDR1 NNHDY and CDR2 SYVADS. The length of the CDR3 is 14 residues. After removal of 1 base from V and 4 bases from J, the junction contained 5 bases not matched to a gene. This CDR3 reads CASSDKAGGYEQYF. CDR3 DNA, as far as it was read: TGTGCCAGCAGTGATAAGGCTGGGGGTTATGAACAGTAC.

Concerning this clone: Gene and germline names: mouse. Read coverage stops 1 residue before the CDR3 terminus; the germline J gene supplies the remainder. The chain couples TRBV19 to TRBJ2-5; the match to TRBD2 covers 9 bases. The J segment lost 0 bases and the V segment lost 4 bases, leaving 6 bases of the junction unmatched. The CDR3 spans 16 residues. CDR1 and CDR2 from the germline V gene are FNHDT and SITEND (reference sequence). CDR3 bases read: TGTGCCAGCAGTCCCGGACTGGGGTTAAACCAAGACACCCAGTAC. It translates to CASSPGLGLNQDTQY. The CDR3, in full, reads CASSPGLGLNQDTQYF.

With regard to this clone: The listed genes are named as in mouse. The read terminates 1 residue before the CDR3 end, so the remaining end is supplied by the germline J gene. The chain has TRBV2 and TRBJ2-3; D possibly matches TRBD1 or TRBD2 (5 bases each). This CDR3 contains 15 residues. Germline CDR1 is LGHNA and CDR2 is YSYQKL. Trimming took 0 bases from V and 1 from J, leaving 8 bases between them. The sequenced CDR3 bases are TGTGCCAGCAGCCAAGAGAGGGGCGGTGCAGAAACGCTGTAT. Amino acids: CASSQERGGAETLY. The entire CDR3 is CASSQERGGAETLYF.

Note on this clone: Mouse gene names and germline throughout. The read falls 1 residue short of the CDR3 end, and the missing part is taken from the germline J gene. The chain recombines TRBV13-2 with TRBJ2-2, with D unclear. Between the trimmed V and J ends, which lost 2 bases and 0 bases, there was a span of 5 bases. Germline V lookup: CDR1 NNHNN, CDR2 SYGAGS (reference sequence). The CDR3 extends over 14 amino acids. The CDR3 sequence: CASGETPNTGQLYF. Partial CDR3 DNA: TGTGCCAGCGGTGAGACACCAAACACCGGGCAGCTCTAC.

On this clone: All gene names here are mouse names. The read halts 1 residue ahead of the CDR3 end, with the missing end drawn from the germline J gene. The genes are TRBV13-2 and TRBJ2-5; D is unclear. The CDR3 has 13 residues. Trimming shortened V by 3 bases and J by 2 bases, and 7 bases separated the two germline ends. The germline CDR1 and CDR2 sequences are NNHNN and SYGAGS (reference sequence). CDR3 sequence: CASGVSLQDTQYF. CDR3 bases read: TGTGCCAGCGGTGTTTCTCTCCAAGACACCCAGTAC.

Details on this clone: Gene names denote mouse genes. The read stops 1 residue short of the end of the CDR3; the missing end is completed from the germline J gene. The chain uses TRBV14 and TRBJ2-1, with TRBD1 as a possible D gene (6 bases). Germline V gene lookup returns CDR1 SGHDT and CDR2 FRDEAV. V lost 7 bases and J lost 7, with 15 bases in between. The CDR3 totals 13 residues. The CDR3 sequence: CASVGQGRAEQFF. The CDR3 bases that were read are TGTGCCAGCGTCGGCCAGGGGAGGGCTGAGCAGTTC. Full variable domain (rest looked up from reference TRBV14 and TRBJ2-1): EAGVTQSPRYAVLQEGQAVSFWCDPISGHDTLYWYQQPRDQGPQLLVYFRDEAVIDNSQLPSDRFSAVRPKGTNSTLKIQSAKQGDTATYLCASVGQGRAEQFFGPGTRLTVL.

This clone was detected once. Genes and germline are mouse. The DNA read from the CDR3 is TGTGCCAGCGGTGAGGACTGGGGGTGGGACACCCAGTAC. The encoded protein is CASGEDWGWDTQY. The entire CDR3 reads CASGEDWGWDTQYF. The V call is TRBV13-2, the J call TRBJ2-5; 10 bases are shared with TRBD2. The CDR3 extends 1 residue past the end of the read, so its final part is completed from the germline J gene. The CDR3 sequence is 14 residues long. J gave up 6 bases and V 2 bases, and 3 bases lay outside the gene matches. Per the germline V gene, CDR1 is NNHNN and CDR2 is SYGAGS (reference sequence).

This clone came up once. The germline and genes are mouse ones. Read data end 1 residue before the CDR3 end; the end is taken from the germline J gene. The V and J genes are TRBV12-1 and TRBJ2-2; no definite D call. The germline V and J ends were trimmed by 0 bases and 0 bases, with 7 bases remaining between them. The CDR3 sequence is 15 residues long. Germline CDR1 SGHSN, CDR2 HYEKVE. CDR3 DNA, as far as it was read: TGTGCCAGCTCTCTCGGCTGGTCAAACACCGGGCAGCTCTAC. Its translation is CASSLGWSNTGQLY. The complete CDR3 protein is CASSLGWSNTGQLYF.

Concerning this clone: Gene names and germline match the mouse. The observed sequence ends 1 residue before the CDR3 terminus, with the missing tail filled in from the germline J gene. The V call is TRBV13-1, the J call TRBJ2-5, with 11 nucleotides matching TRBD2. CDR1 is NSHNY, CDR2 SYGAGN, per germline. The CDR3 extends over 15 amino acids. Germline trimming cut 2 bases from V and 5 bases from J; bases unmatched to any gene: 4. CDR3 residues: CASSERLGGRDTQYF. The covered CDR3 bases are TGTGCCAGCAGTGAAAGACTGGGGGGGAGAGACACCCAGTAC.

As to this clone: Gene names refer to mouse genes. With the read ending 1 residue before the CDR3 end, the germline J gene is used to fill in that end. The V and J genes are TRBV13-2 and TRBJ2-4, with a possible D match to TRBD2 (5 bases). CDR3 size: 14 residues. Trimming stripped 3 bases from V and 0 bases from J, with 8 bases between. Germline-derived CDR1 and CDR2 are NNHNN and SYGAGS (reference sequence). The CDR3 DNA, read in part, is TGTGCCAGCGGTGCCAGGACTAGTCAAAACACCTTGTAC. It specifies CASGARTSQNTLY. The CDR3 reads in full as CASGARTSQNTLYF.

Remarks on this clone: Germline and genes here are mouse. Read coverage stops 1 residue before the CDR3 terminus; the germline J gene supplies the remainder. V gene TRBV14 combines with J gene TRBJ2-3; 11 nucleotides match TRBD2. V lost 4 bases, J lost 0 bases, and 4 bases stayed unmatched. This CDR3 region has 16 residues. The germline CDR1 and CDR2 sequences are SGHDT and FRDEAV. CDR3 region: CASSRDWGSSAETLYF. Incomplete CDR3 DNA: TGTGCCAGCAGTCGGGACTGGGGGTCTAGTGCAGAAACGCTGTAT.

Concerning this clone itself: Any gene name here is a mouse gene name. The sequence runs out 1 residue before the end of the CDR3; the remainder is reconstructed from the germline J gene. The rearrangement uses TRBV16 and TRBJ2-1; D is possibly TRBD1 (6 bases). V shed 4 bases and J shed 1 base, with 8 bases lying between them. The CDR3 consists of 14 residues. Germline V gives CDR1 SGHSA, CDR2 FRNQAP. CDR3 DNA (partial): TGTGCAAGCAGCTCCGGGACAAACTATGCTGAGCAGTTC. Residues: CASSSGTNYAEQF. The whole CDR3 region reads CASSSGTNYAEQFF.

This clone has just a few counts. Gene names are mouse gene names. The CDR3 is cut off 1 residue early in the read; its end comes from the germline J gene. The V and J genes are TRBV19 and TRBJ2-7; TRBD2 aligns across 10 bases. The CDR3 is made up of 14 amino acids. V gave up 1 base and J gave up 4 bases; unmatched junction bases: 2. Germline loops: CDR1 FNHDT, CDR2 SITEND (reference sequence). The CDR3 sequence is CASSIKDWGYEQYF. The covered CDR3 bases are TGTGCCAGCAGTATAAAGGACTGGGGGTATGAACAGTAC.

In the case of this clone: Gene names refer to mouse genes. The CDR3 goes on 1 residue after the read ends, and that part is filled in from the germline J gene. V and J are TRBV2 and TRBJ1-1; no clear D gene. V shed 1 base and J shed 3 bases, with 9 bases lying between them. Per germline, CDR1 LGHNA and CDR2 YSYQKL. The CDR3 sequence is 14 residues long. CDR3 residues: CASSQAGLDTEVFF. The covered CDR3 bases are TGTGCCAGCAGCCAAGCAGGATTAGACACAGAAGTCTTC.

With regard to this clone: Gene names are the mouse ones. CDR3 protein: CASSLGASSQNTLYF. CDR3 DNA (partial): TGTGCCAGCTCTCTCGGGGCGTCTAGTCAAAACACCTTGTAC. V gene TRBV12-1 combines with J gene TRBJ2-4; either TRBD1 or TRBD2 may supply D (5 bases each). The read terminates 1 residue before the CDR3 end, so the remaining end is supplied by the germline J gene. The V end was cut by 0 bases, the J end by 0 bases, with 9 bases between. CDR3 length: 15 residues. The germline V gene has CDR1 SGHSN and CDR2 HYEKVE.

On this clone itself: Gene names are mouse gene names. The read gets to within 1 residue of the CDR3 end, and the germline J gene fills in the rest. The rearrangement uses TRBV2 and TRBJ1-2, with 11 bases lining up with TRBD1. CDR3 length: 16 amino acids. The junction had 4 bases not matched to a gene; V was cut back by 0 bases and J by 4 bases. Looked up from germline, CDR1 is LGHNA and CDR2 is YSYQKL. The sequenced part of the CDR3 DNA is TGTGCCAGCAGCCAAGATTTGGGACAGGGGGGCTCCGACTACACC. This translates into CASSQDLGQGGSDYT. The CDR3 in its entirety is CASSQDLGQGGSDYTF.

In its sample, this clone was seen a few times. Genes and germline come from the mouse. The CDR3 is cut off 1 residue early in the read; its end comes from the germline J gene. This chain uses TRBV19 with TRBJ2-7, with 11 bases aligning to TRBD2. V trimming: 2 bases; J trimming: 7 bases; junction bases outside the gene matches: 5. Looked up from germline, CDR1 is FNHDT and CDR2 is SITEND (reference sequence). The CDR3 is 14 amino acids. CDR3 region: CASSIGLGGKEQYF. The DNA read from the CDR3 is TGTGCCAGCAGTATTGGACTGGGGGGAAAGGAACAGTAC.

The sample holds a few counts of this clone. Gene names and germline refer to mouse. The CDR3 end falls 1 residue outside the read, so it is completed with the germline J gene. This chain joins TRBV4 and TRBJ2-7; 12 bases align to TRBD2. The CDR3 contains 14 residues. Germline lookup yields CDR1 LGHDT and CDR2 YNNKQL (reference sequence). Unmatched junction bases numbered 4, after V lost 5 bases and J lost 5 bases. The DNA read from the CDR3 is TGTGCCAGCAGCCCCCGACTGGGGGGGCATGAACAGTAC. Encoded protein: CASSPRLGGHEQY. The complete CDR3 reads CASSPRLGGHEQYF.

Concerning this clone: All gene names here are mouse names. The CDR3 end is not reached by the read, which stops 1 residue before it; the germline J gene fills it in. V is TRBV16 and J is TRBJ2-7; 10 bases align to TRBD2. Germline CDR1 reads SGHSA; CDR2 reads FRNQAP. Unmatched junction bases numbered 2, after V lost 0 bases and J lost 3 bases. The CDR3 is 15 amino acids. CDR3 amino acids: CASSLDHWGGYEQYF. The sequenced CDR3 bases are TGTGCAAGCAGCTTAGATCACTGGGGGGGCTATGAACAGTAC.